The 32 T cell receptor beta chains reported below all come from one sample, sequenced in a study of metastatic and nonmetastatic thyroid tumors. No treatment had been given to any patient before thyroid surgery. TCRdb re-called clones from the PCR reads using MiXCR. The table records fewer than 15,000 clones, roughly 29% of them present only once. Sample: tumor tissue. The receptors shown here come from a female donor with papillary thyroid cancer or a benign thyroid nodule (not recorded which). Some clones in this sample may be carry-over from other donors' samples.

This clone showed up many times. The genes are TRBV20-1 and TRBJ1-4, with D perhaps TRBD1 (5 bases). Germline V lookup: CDR1 DFQATT, CDR2 SNEGSKA (reference sequence). The V end was cut by 1 base, the J end by 8 bases, with 11 bases between. This CDR3 spans 13 amino acids. CDR3 in DNA: TGCAGTGCTAGAGGGAGGCAGGGAGAAAAACTGTTTTTT. Its translation is CSARGRQGEKLFF.

This clone has ten or more counts. V and J are TRBV29-1 and TRBJ2-3, with TRBD1 matching 8 bases. The V segment lost 4 bases and the J segment 5 bases; nucleotides outside the gene matches: 8. The CDR3 runs to 14 residues. Per germline, CDR1 SQVTM and CDR2 ANQGSEA. CDR3 DNA: TGCAGCGTTGGAGGACAGGGAGCAGTAGATACGCAGTATTTT. It yields the protein CSVGGQGAVDTQYF.

This clone turned up a few times. This rearrangement joins TRBV12-3 or TRBV12-4 to TRBJ1-1, with D hard to call. With 6 bases removed from V and 3 bases from J, the gap between germline ends came to 14 bases. The CDR3 loop spans 14 amino acids. This CDR3 reads CASRTHGPDTEAFF. The CDR3 DNA follows: TGTGCCAGCAGGACACACGGACCGGACACTGAAGCTTTCTTT.

The V and J genes are TRBV4-1 and TRBJ2-2, with 9 bases fitting TRBD1. The junction had 5 bases not matched to a gene; V was cut back by 5 bases and J by 4 bases. Per germline, CDR1 MGHRA and CDR2 YSYEKL. The CDR3 is made up of 15 amino acids. Here the CDR3 reads CASSKQGAGTGELFF. CDR3 coding DNA: TGCGCCAGCAGCAAACAGGGGGCCGGCACCGGGGAGCTGTTTTTT.

In its sample, this clone was seen many times. The gene calls are TRBV5-6 and TRBJ1-1; D is undetermined. CDR1 and CDR2 (germline): SGHDT, YYEEEE. Trimming removed 7 bases from V and 3 bases from J, with 22 bases in between. The CDR3 runs 16 residues. As DNA, the CDR3 is TGTGCCAGCGGCATGCGGACCGCGATTGCGGACACTGAAGCTTTCTTT. Translation gives CASGMRTAIADTEAFF.

The chain is built from TRBV20-1 and TRBJ2-7; TRBD1 agrees at 10 bases. This CDR3 contains 13 residues. CDR1 and CDR2 from the germline V gene are DFQATT and SNEGSKA (reference sequence). Losses at the gene ends were 4 bases for V and 5 bases for J; bases not matched to a gene: 5. The CDR3 region is CSAKGTGVHEQYF. The CDR3 region has the DNA TGCAGTGCTAAGGGGACAGGGGTCCACGAGCAGTACTTC.

Concerning this clone: A much larger clone differs by one base, so this may be a read error. The rearrangement links TRBV10-2 to TRBJ2-1; TRBD1 matches at 9 bases. CDR1 and CDR2 (germline): WSHSY, SAAADI. The CDR3 has 14 amino acids. In DNA form, the CDR3 reads TGCGCCAGCAGTGCCGGGACAGGGATGGATGAGCATTTCTTC. Translation gives CASSAGTGMDEHFF.

This clone was seen ten or more times. The chain uses TRBV11-2 and TRBJ2-5; the D is unclear. The CDR3 spans 15 residues. The V end was cut by 1 base, the J end by 2 bases, with 11 bases between. Germline CDR1 SGHAT, CDR2 FQNNGV. CDR3 loop: CASSLVGGRQETQYF. CDR3 coding DNA: TGTGCCAGCAGCTTAGTTGGTGGACGGCAAGAGACCCAGTACTTC. The variable domain in full, with the rest retrieved from reference TRBV11-2 and TRBJ2-5, is EAGVAQSPRYKIIEKRQSVAFWCNPISGHATLYWYQQILGQGPKLLIQFQNNGVVDDSQLPKDRFSAERLKGVDSTLKIQPAKLEDSAVYLCASSLVGGRQETQYFGPGTRLLVL.

This clone has a handful of counts. The chain carries TRBV6-1 and TRBJ1-1; D is undetermined. The CDR3 sequence is 14 residues long. V lost 6 bases to trimming and J lost 0 bases, with 11 bases between them. The germline V gene encodes CDR1 MNHNS and CDR2 SASEGT. The CDR3 loop reads CASRGGLMNTEAFF. The CDR3 nucleotides read TGTGCCAGCAGGGGCGGGTTGATGAACACTGAAGCTTTCTTT.

This clone was picked up a small number of times. A read error is possible here, since a much larger clone lies one base away. The same CDR3 is also encoded by other DNA sequences in this sample. The CDR3 DNA reads TGCAGTGCTAGAGATCTTGGTGAGCAGTTCTTC. This gives the protein CSARDLGEQFF. This chain connects TRBV20-1 to TRBJ2-1; D is unclear. Germline-derived CDR1 and CDR2 are DFQATT and SNEGSKA (reference sequence). The CDR3 spans 11 residues. Between the trimmed V and J ends, which lost 0 bases and 9 bases, there was a span of 6 bases.

There are many counts of this clone. The chain employs TRBV7-2 and TRBJ1-4; maybe TRBD1 (5 bases). Per germline, CDR1 SGHTA and CDR2 FQGNSA. V was pared by 5 bases and J by 7 bases, with 20 bases between. This CDR3 spans 16 amino acids. The CDR3 sequence is CASSPSVTGLSEKLFF. The CDR3 DNA follows: TGTGCCAGCAGCCCTAGTGTCACGGGACTGAGTGAAAAACTGTTTTTT.

In this sample, this clone turned up a few times. The chain uses TRBV6-1 and TRBJ2-7; D is uncertain. The ends were cut back, 0 bases at V and 5 bases at J, with 8 bases in the middle. CDR3 length equals 13 residues. Germline CDR1 reads MNHNS; CDR2 reads SASEGT. CDR3 DNA: TGTGCCAGCAGTGAAGCGGGTTACGACGAGCAGTACTTC. Amino acid sequence: CASSEAGYDEQYF.

V usage is TRBV6-2 or TRBV6-3 and J usage is TRBJ1-1; TRBD1 might be the D (5 bases). The germline V gene has CDR1 MNHEY and CDR2 SVGEGT. This CDR3 comprises 18 residues. The ends were cut back, 0 bases at V and 11 bases at J, with 28 bases in the middle. CDR3 DNA: TGTGCCAGCAGTTACTCGATGACTGCGGGCGGGACGAACAAGGGGGCTTTCTTT. It translates to CASSYSMTAGGTNKGAFF.

This clone was observed many times. This chain connects TRBV20-1 to TRBJ1-5, with D possibly TRBD1 on 5 matching bases. There are 13 residues in the CDR3. Between the trimmed V and J ends, which lost 3 bases and 1 base, there was a span of 7 bases. Germline CDR1 reads DFQATT; CDR2 reads SNEGSKA (reference sequence). CDR3 nucleotide sequence: TGCAGTGCTAGCAGGGTCAGCAATCAGCCCCAGCATTTT. This encodes CSASRVSNQPQHF.

This clone was detected ten times or more. The CDR3 DNA reads TGTGCCACCAGTGCGGCATGGGGGGCTCAAGAGACCCAGTACTTC. It specifies CATSAAWGAQETQYF. The chain employs TRBV24-1 and TRBJ2-5, with D perhaps being TRBD1 or TRBD2 (6 bases each). The CDR3 covers 15 residues. Per germline, CDR1 KGHDR and CDR2 SFDVKD. V lost 5 bases and J 2 bases, leaving 14 bases between the germline ends.

The sample holds many counts of this clone. The gene calls are TRBV10-3 and TRBJ2-3, with 8 bases matching TRBD2. CDR1 is ENHRY, CDR2 SYGVKD, per germline. The CDR3 loop spans 14 amino acids. V trimming: 5 bases; J trimming: 5 bases; junction bases outside the gene matches: 6. CDR3 region: CAISPGLEIDTQYF. The CDR3 DNA reads TGTGCCATCAGTCCGGGACTAGAAATAGATACGCAGTATTTT.

This clone was detected only a few times. A read error may produce the germline difference seen at one junction end. This rearrangement joins TRBV19 to TRBJ2-7; D remains unclear. The CDR3 sequence is 15 residues long. Germline V gene lookup returns CDR1 LNHDA and CDR2 SQIVND (reference sequence). Here the CDR3 reads CSSSISPYPMVEQYF. The CDR3 DNA sequence: TGTTCCAGTAGTATAAGCCCCTACCCTATGGTGGAGCAGTACTTC.

This clone was detected ten times or more. The chain uses TRBV19 and TRBJ1-1; 8 bases are a match to TRBD1. Germline trimming cut 7 bases from V and 4 bases from J; bases unmatched to any gene: 8. Germline V gene sequence: CDR1 LNHDA, CDR2 SQIVND (reference sequence). The CDR3 runs to 14 residues. The CDR3 bases are TGTGCCAGTAATCCCCAGGGGGCGCCCACTGAAGCTTTCTTT. Amino acids: CASNPQGAPTEAFF.

Only a few counts were recorded for this clone. A read error may account for a junction end that differs from germline. J is TRBJ1-6 and V is TRBV5-4; the D gene is possibly TRBD1 (6 bases). The CDR3 has 14 amino acids. The germline V gene has CDR1 SGHNT and CDR2 YYREEE (reference sequence). CDR3 sequence: CASSLDRSNSPLQF. CDR3 bases: TGTGCCAGCAGTTTGGACAGAAGTAATTCACCCCTCCAATTT.

Many counts were recorded for this clone. The chain joins TRBV28 to TRBJ1-2; D may be TRBD1 (5 bases). V was trimmed by 8 bases and J by 4 bases, leaving 14 bases between them. This CDR3 is 13 amino acids long. Germline-derived CDR1 and CDR2 are MDHEN and SYDVKM. The CDR3 sequence is CASSIPRVYGYTF. Written as DNA, the CDR3 is TGTGCCAGCTCTATCCCCAGGGTCTATGGCTACACCTTC.

This clone was seen ten or more times. The J gene is TRBJ2-5, the V gene TRBV11-3; TRBD2 aligns across 12 bases. Germline V gives CDR1 SGHNT, CDR2 YENEEA. The CDR3 length is 15 residues. Trimming cost V 5 bases and J 7 bases; bases outside gene matches: 8. The CDR3, as DNA: TGTGCCAGCAGCCTAGCGGGAGGGGCCTTTGGGACCCAGTACTTC. It encodes CASSLAGGAFGTQYF.

This clone was seen a few times. Possible read error: a much larger clone is one base away. V is TRBV14 and J is TRBJ1-3, with D hard to call. The V end lost 1 base, the J end lost 6 bases, and 10 bases lay between the germline ends. Germline assignment: CDR1 SGHDN and CDR2 FVKESK. This CDR3 spans 14 amino acids. The CDR3 region is CASSQVRSVNTIYF. The CDR3 nucleotides read TGTGCCAGCAGCCAAGTTCGGTCCGTAAACACCATATATTTT. Full variable domain (outside the CDR3, taken from reference TRBV14 and TRBJ1-3): EAGVTQFPSHSVIEKGQTVTLRCDPISGHDNLYWYRRVMGKEIKFLLHFVKESKQDESGMPNNRFLAERTGGTYSTLKVQPAELEDSGVYFCASSQVRSVNTIYFGEGSWLTVV.

This chain joins TRBV7-9 and TRBJ2-7; D unresolved. The CDR3 extends over 15 amino acids. Germline CDR1 reads SEHNR; CDR2 reads FQNEAQ (reference sequence). Trimming took 2 bases from V and 5 from J, leaving 16 bases between them. For the CDR3, the DNA is TGTGCCAGCAGCTTACGGGTGACAAGGTCCCACGAGCAGTACTTC. Translation gives CASSLRVTRSHEQYF.

In regard to this clone: One junction end disagrees with the germline gene, perhaps due to a read error. The V and J genes are TRBV28 and TRBJ2-3, with TRBD1 identical over 10 bases. Germline V gene sequence: CDR1 MDHEN, CDR2 SYDVKM. The CDR3 runs 15 residues. In nucleotides, the CDR3 is TGTGCCAGCATCTTTGGGACAGGGGACACAGATACTCAGTATTTT. Its translation: CASIFGTGDTDTQYF.

This clone was counted a few times. The gene calls are TRBV27 and TRBJ2-3; D remains ambiguous. The V and J ends lost 4 bases and 2 bases respectively, with 7 bases between them. Germline values: CDR1 MNHEY, CDR2 SMNVEV (reference sequence). The CDR3 is 13 amino acids. The CDR3 DNA follows: TGTGCCAGCAGTTCCCAACTCACAGATACGCAGTATTTT. Translating gives CASSSQLTDTQYF.

This clone was detected many times. J is TRBJ2-7 and V is TRBV7-8, with 7 bases lining up with TRBD1. This CDR3 region has 15 residues. V lost 5 bases, J lost 5 bases, and 12 bases stayed unmatched. CDR1 is SGHVS, CDR2 FQNEAQ, per germline. As DNA, the CDR3 is TGTGCCAGCAGCCCTGACAGGACAGGAAAAGACGAGCAGTACTTC. Protein product: CASSPDRTGKDEQYF.

CDR3 sequence reads: CSVRGTTAYEQYF. DNA for the CDR3: TGCAGTGTTCGGGGTACTACCGCCTACGAGCAGTACTTC. The rearrangement links TRBV20-1 to TRBJ2-7, with D perhaps matching TRBD2 (5 bases). Germline V gene sequence: CDR1 DFQATT, CDR2 SNEGSKA (reference sequence). Trimming removed 7 bases from V and 2 bases from J, with 15 bases in between. The CDR3 is 13 residues long.

By share, this clone ranks as medium-sized. The genes are TRBV6-1 and TRBJ1-1, with no clear D. This CDR3 has 10 residues. Germline-derived CDR1 and CDR2 are MNHNS and SASEGT. Trimming stripped 8 bases from V and 4 bases from J, with 5 bases between. The CDR3 loop reads CASGRTEAFF. The CDR3 DNA reads TGTGCCAGCGGGCGCACTGAAGCTTTCTTT.

This clone was seen just once. The CDR3 sequence: CASSPDTSSGANVLTF. The DNA for the CDR3 is TGTGCCAGCAGCCCAGACACTAGCTCAGGGGCCAACGTCCTGACTTTC. The chain has TRBV4-2 and TRBJ2-6; possibly TRBD2 for D (6 bases). V lost 4 bases, J lost 4 bases, and 14 bases lay in between. Germline V gene sequence: CDR1 LGHNA, CDR2 YNFKEQ. This CDR3 has 16 residues.

This clone has more than one count but fewer than ten. This rearrangement joins TRBV12-3 or TRBV12-4 to TRBJ1-2; D uncertain. V lost 3 bases, J lost 1 base, and 6 bases lay in between. The CDR3 sequence is 13 residues long. This CDR3 reads CASSLDGNYGYTF. DNA for the CDR3: TGTGCCAGCAGTTTGGACGGTAACTATGGCTACACCTTC.

This clone is medium-sized in the sample. The rearrangement joins TRBV6-5 to TRBJ1-2; D remains ambiguous. CDR3 length: 12 residues. Germline values: CDR1 MNHEY, CDR2 SVGAGI. V gave up 2 bases and J gave up 8 bases, with 9 bases separating them. The CDR3: CASSYPSGGYTF. The CDR3 bases are TGTGCCAGCAGTTACCCCTCTGGGGGCTACACCTTC.

This clone has only a few counts. This chain connects TRBV15 to TRBJ1-2, with D uncertain. The CDR3 has 11 amino acids. From germline, CDR1 is LNHNV and CDR2 YYDKDF (reference sequence). Between the trimmed V and J ends, which lost 3 bases and 8 bases, there was a span of 7 bases. Here the CDR3 reads CATSRGFGYTF. The CDR3 bases are TGTGCCACCAGCAGGGGATTCGGCTACACCTTC.